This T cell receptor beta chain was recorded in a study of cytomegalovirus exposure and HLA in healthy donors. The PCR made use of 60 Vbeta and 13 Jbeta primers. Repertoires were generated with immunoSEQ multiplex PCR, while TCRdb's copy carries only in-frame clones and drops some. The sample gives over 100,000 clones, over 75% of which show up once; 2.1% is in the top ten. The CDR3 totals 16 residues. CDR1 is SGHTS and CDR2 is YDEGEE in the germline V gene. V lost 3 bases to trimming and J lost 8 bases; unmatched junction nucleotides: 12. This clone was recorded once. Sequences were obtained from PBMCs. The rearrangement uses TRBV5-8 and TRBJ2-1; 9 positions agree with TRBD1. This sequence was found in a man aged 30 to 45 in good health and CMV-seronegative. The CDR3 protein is CASSSVPGQGFYEQFF. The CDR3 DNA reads TGTGCCAGCAGCTCGGTGCCGGGACAGGGCTTCTATGAGCAGTTCTTC.